These T cell receptor beta chains were read from a single sample in a study of T cells in Graves' hyperthyroidism and ophthalmopathy. TCRdb reanalysed the multiplex PCR reads using MiXCR and keeps one entry per CDR3 protein. The sample shows 340,000 or so distinct CDR3 sequences, 16% of them seen only once. Sample: blood. Receptors originate from a man aged 30 to 45 with Graves' hyperthyroidism. Both conserved end residues are part of each CDR3. The order of the fields is CDR3 length, V gene, clone size, J gene, D gene, CDR3 DNA, CDR3 protein. D genes are given only for firm matches. Expanded clones get a size class; other rows say once, few or many, or leave the size out.

CDR3 length: 14; V gene: TRBV2; clone size: many; J gene: TRBJ1-2; D gene: NA; CDR3 DNA: TGTGCCAGCAGGGACCGCCCAGCTAACTATGGCTACACCTTC; CDR3 protein: CASRDRPANYGYTF
CDR3 length: 16; V gene: TRBV5-6; clone size: NA; J gene: TRBJ2-1; D gene: NA; CDR3 DNA: TGTGCCAGCTCTAACCTGGGGCGGAGCTCCTACAATGAGCAGTTCTTC; CDR3 protein: CASSNLGRSSYNEQFF
CDR3 length: 14; V gene: TRBV9; clone size: once; J gene: TRBJ2-1; D gene: NA; CDR3 DNA: TGTGCCAGCAGCGTAGCAACTAGTCCCAATGAGCAGTTCTTC; CDR3 protein: CASSVATSPNEQFF
CDR3 length: 15; V gene: TRBV27; clone size: many; J gene: TRBJ1-2; D gene: TRBD1; CDR3 DNA: TGTGCCAGCAGCCCTTCGGGACAGGGATGGAATGGCTACACCTTC; CDR3 protein: CASSPSGQGWNGYTF
CDR3 length: 15; V gene: TRBV3-1; clone size: many; J gene: TRBJ1-3; D gene: NA; CDR3 DNA: TGTGCCAGCAGCCACCGTAGGAGCTCTGGAAACACCATATATTTT; CDR3 protein: CASSHRRSSGNTIYF
CDR3 length: 13; V gene: TRBV6-1; clone size: many; J gene: TRBJ1-6; D gene: NA; CDR3 DNA: TGTGCCAGCAGTCTGAACGTCGATTCACCCCTCCACTTT; CDR3 protein: CASSLNVDSPLHF
CDR3 length: 17; V gene: TRBV18; clone size: NA; J gene: TRBJ1-6; D gene: TRBD1; CDR3 DNA: TGTGCCAGCTCACCGTCCTTCGTCACAGGGGGCAATTCACCCCTCCACTTT; CDR3 protein: CASSPSFVTGGNSPLHF
CDR3 length: 15; V gene: TRBV5-1; clone size: many; J gene: TRBJ1-5; D gene: TRBD1; CDR3 DNA: TGCGCCAGCAGCGATCAAGGGGGCGAAAAACAGCCCCAGCATTTT; CDR3 protein: CASSDQGGEKQPQHF
CDR3 length: 17; V gene: TRBV4-1; clone size: NA; J gene: TRBJ2-7; D gene: TRBD2; CDR3 DNA: TGCGCCAGCAGCCTTTCCACGACTAGCGGGTACTCCTACGAGCAGTACTTC; CDR3 protein: CASSLSTTSGYSYEQYF
CDR3 length: 13; V gene: TRBV2; clone size: many; J gene: TRBJ2-3; D gene: TRBD2; CDR3 DNA: TGTGCCAGCACCATGGGAGGGAGGGATACGCAGTATTTT; CDR3 protein: CASTMGGRDTQYF
CDR3 length: 13; V gene: TRBV20-1; clone size: NA; J gene: TRBJ2-7; D gene: NA; CDR3 DNA: TGCAGTGCTCGGCCCAGGAGCTCCTACGAGCAGTACTTC; CDR3 protein: CSARPRSSYEQYF
CDR3 length: 14; V gene: TRBV6-2/TRBV6-3; clone size: NA; J gene: TRBJ2-7; D gene: NA; CDR3 DNA: TGTGCCAGCAGTTATCATACCCTAAAGTACGAGCAGCACTTC; CDR3 protein: CASSYHTLKYEQHF
CDR3 length: 18; V gene: TRBV18; clone size: many; J gene: TRBJ2-7; D gene: TRBD1; CDR3 DNA: TGTGCCAGCTCTCACCTTGGGGCGACAGGGGGCATTTCCTACGAGCAGTACTTC; CDR3 protein: CASSHLGATGGISYEQYF
CDR3 length: 18; V gene: TRBV28; clone size: many; J gene: TRBJ2-1; D gene: TRBD2; CDR3 DNA: TGTGCCACCACCCCGTACGTAGCGGGAGGGCCAGACTACAATGAGCAGTTCTTC; CDR3 protein: CATTPYVAGGPDYNEQFF
CDR3 length: 15; V gene: TRBV28; clone size: many; J gene: TRBJ1-5; D gene: NA; CDR3 DNA: TGTGCCAGCAAATTCGCGGGGGAATCGGGTCAGCCCCAGCATTTT; CDR3 protein: CASKFAGESGQPQHF
CDR3 length: 14; V gene: TRBV5-1; clone size: many; J gene: TRBJ2-3; D gene: NA; CDR3 DNA: TGCGCCAGCAGCTCCACAGGGTCCACAGATACGCAGTATTTT; CDR3 protein: CASSSTGSTDTQYF
CDR3 length: 14; V gene: TRBV4-2; clone size: NA; J gene: TRBJ2-5; D gene: TRBD2; CDR3 DNA: TGTGCCAGCAGCCAAGAGGATCGTACCGGGGGGAGGGACTTC; CDR3 protein: CASSQEDRTGGRDF
CDR3 length: 15; V gene: TRBV18; clone size: NA; J gene: TRBJ2-3; D gene: TRBD2; CDR3 DNA: TGTGCCAGCTCACCACTAGCGGGAACGTCAGATACGCAGTATTTT; CDR3 protein: CASSPLAGTSDTQYF
CDR3 length: 14; V gene: TRBV4-1; clone size: few; J gene: TRBJ1-4; D gene: NA; CDR3 DNA: TGCGCCAGCAGCCCATCCTCCCTGGGGGAAAAACTGTTTTTT; CDR3 protein: CASSPSSLGEKLFF
CDR3 length: 17; V gene: TRBV27; clone size: few; J gene: TRBJ1-6; D gene: TRBD1; CDR3 DNA: TGTGCCAGCAGTCTTACCGGGACAGATCTTTATAATTCACCCCTCCACTTT; CDR3 protein: CASSLTGTDLYNSPLHF
CDR3 length: 14; V gene: TRBV6-1; clone size: few; J gene: TRBJ2-1; D gene: TRBD1; CDR3 DNA: TGTGCCAGCAGTGATAGGACAGGGCGATATGAGCAGTTCTTC; CDR3 protein: CASSDRTGRYEQFF
CDR3 length: 13; V gene: TRBV7-9; clone size: NA; J gene: TRBJ1-2; D gene: NA; CDR3 DNA: TGTGCCAGCAGCTCATCCGGGGGCTATGGCTACACCTTC; CDR3 protein: CASSSSGGYGYTF
CDR3 length: 15; V gene: TRBV10-3; clone size: many; J gene: TRBJ2-3; D gene: NA; CDR3 DNA: TGTGCCATCAGTGTGACAGGCGGGAGCACAGATACGCAGTATTTT; CDR3 protein: CAISVTGGSTDTQYF
CDR3 length: 14; V gene: TRBV5-1; clone size: few; J gene: TRBJ2-5; D gene: NA; CDR3 DNA: TGCGCCAGCACGGGACACATCGTGCAAGAGACCCAGTACTTC; CDR3 protein: CASTGHIVQETQYF
CDR3 length: 12; V gene: TRBV12-3/TRBV12-4; clone size: many; J gene: TRBJ2-1; D gene: TRBD2; CDR3 DNA: TGTGCCAGCAGTTTAGGACTAGCTAGTCAGTTCTTC; CDR3 protein: CASSLGLASQFF
CDR3 length: 14; V gene: TRBV20-1; clone size: NA; J gene: TRBJ1-5; D gene: NA; CDR3 DNA: TGCAGTGCTAGTTTGGGTCCGTGGAATCAGCCCCAGCATTTT; CDR3 protein: CSASLGPWNQPQHF
CDR3 length: 14; V gene: TRBV10-3; clone size: many; J gene: TRBJ2-2; D gene: NA; CDR3 DNA: TGTGCCACTGGAACGGGGGCGAACACCGGGGAGCTGTTTTTT; CDR3 protein: CATGTGANTGELFF
CDR3 length: 15; V gene: TRBV28; clone size: many; J gene: TRBJ1-5; D gene: NA; CDR3 DNA: TGTGCCAGCAGTACTGGGGCTTCTAGCAATCAGCCCCAGCATTTT; CDR3 protein: CASSTGASSNQPQHF
CDR3 length: 13; V gene: TRBV5-1; clone size: NA; J gene: TRBJ2-5; D gene: NA; CDR3 DNA: TGCGCCAGCAGCTTGGAGGCAGGCCTTACCCAGTACTTC; CDR3 protein: CASSLEAGLTQYF
CDR3 length: 13; V gene: TRBV3-1; clone size: many; J gene: TRBJ2-5; D gene: NA; CDR3 DNA: TGTGCCAGCAGCTGGGGACAACAAGAGACCCAGTACTTC; CDR3 protein: CASSWGQQETQYF
CDR3 length: 11; V gene: TRBV20-1; clone size: many; J gene: TRBJ1-1; D gene: NA; CDR3 DNA: TGCAGTGTTGACCGGGACACTGAAGCTTTCTTT; CDR3 protein: CSVDRDTEAFF
CDR3 length: 13; V gene: TRBV25-1; clone size: NA; J gene: TRBJ2-1; D gene: NA; CDR3 DNA: TGTGCCAGCAGTGGCAGGGATAACTATGAGCAGTTCTTC; CDR3 protein: CASSGRDNYEQFF
CDR3 length: 13; V gene: TRBV30; clone size: many; J gene: TRBJ1-4; D gene: NA; CDR3 DNA: TGTGCCTGGAGTCCCCGCCTGGGGGAAAAACTGTTTTTT; CDR3 protein: CAWSPRLGEKLFF
CDR3 length: 15; V gene: TRBV24-1; clone size: many; J gene: TRBJ2-2; D gene: NA; CDR3 DNA: TGTGCCACCAGTACAGGGACGTTCGCAGGCGGGGAGCTGTTTTTT; CDR3 protein: CATSTGTFAGGELFF
CDR3 length: 14; V gene: TRBV12-3/TRBV12-4; clone size: many; J gene: TRBJ2-7; D gene: NA; CDR3 DNA: TGTGCCAGCAGTTTCATTACGGAAACCTACGAGCAGTACTTC; CDR3 protein: CASSFITETYEQYF
CDR3 length: 15; V gene: TRBV27; clone size: NA; J gene: TRBJ1-6; D gene: TRBD1; CDR3 DNA: TGTGCCAGCAGTTTTTTAGGGGACAGTAATTCACCCCTCCACTTT; CDR3 protein: CASSFLGDSNSPLHF
CDR3 length: 12; V gene: TRBV20-1; clone size: NA; J gene: TRBJ1-5; D gene: NA; CDR3 DNA: TGCAGTGCTAGCGGGGTCGGCCAGCCCCAGCATTTT; CDR3 protein: CSASGVGQPQHF
CDR3 length: 17; V gene: TRBV27; clone size: many; J gene: TRBJ2-1; D gene: TRBD2; CDR3 DNA: TGTGCCAGCAGTCCGATTACTCTAGCGGGAAGCTACAATGAGCAGTTCTTC; CDR3 protein: CASSPITLAGSYNEQFF
CDR3 length: 17; V gene: TRBV7-2; clone size: many; J gene: TRBJ1-4; D gene: TRBD1; CDR3 DNA: TGTGCCAGCAGCTTGGTTGGACAGGGGGTGGCTAATGAAAAACTGTTTTTT; CDR3 protein: CASSLVGQGVANEKLFF
CDR3 length: 12; V gene: TRBV20-1; clone size: NA; J gene: TRBJ1-1; D gene: NA; CDR3 DNA: TGCAGTGCTAGAGAGGGAGAGACTGAAGCTTTCTTT; CDR3 protein: CSAREGETEAFF
CDR3 length: 14; V gene: TRBV11-2; clone size: many; J gene: TRBJ2-1; D gene: TRBD2; CDR3 DNA: TGTGCCAGCAGCTTAAATGCGGGAGAGGGGGAGCAGTTCTTC; CDR3 protein: CASSLNAGEGEQFF
CDR3 length: 15; V gene: TRBV10-1; clone size: few; J gene: TRBJ2-2; D gene: NA; CDR3 DNA: TGCGCCAGCAGTGCGAGTACCGCGAGAACCGGGGAGCTGTTTTTT; CDR3 protein: CASSASTARTGELFF
CDR3 length: 17; V gene: TRBV6-1; clone size: few; J gene: TRBJ2-3; D gene: NA; CDR3 DNA: TGTGCCAGCAGTGTTAGCCCCCGGGATGGAGGCACAGATACGCAGTATTTT; CDR3 protein: CASSVSPRDGGTDTQYF
CDR3 length: 14; V gene: TRBV6-1; clone size: many; J gene: TRBJ1-1; D gene: NA; CDR3 DNA: TGTGCCAGCAGGGAGGCTTCGACAGGCACTGAAGCTTTCTTT; CDR3 protein: CASREASTGTEAFF
CDR3 length: 17; V gene: TRBV5-1; clone size: NA; J gene: TRBJ2-5; D gene: NA; CDR3 DNA: TGCGCCAGCAGCTCCGAGAACTGGACTTTTGGTGGGGAGACCCAGTACTTC; CDR3 protein: CASSSENWTFGGETQYF
CDR3 length: 13; V gene: TRBV5-1; clone size: many; J gene: TRBJ2-7; D gene: TRBD1; CDR3 DNA: TGCGCCAGCAGAGAGACAGGGTCGTACGAGCAGTACTTC; CDR3 protein: CASRETGSYEQYF
CDR3 length: 14; V gene: TRBV11-2; clone size: many; J gene: TRBJ1-1; D gene: NA; CDR3 DNA: TGTGCCAGCAGCTGGTCAGGGTCTGTCACTGAAGCTTTCTTT; CDR3 protein: CASSWSGSVTEAFF
CDR3 length: 15; V gene: TRBV6-1; clone size: NA; J gene: TRBJ2-7; D gene: NA; CDR3 DNA: TGTGCCAGCAGTGAAGTGGGGGGCAGTTCCTACGAGCAGTACTTC; CDR3 protein: CASSEVGGSSYEQYF
CDR3 length: 16; V gene: TRBV29-1; clone size: few; J gene: TRBJ2-6; D gene: TRBD1; CDR3 DNA: TGCAGCGTTGTAGGGACAGCCCTCCGGGGGGCCAACGTCCTGACTTTC; CDR3 protein: CSVVGTALRGANVLTF
CDR3 length: 13; V gene: TRBV6-1; clone size: many; J gene: TRBJ2-7; D gene: NA; CDR3 DNA: TGTGCCAGCAGATTCCCTGGCTCCTACGAGCAGTACTTC; CDR3 protein: CASRFPGSYEQYF
CDR3 length: 13; V gene: TRBV30; clone size: many; J gene: TRBJ2-1; D gene: TRBD2; CDR3 DNA: TGTGCCTGGTCCGGGACTAGCTACAATGAGCAGTTCTTC; CDR3 protein: CAWSGTSYNEQFF
CDR3 length: 12; V gene: TRBV29-1; clone size: few; J gene: TRBJ1-2; D gene: NA; CDR3 DNA: TGCAGCGTTGGCAGAGGTGTCGCTGGCTACACCTTC; CDR3 protein: CSVGRGVAGYTF
CDR3 length: 13; V gene: TRBV24-1; clone size: many; J gene: TRBJ1-1; D gene: NA; CDR3 DNA: TGTGCCACCAGTGACCAGACGAACACTGAAGCTTTCTTT; CDR3 protein: CATSDQTNTEAFF
CDR3 length: 12; V gene: TRBV20-1; clone size: many; J gene: TRBJ2-1; D gene: NA; CDR3 DNA: TGCGCTCTAGGTCGTCCCTACAATGAGCAGTTCTTC; CDR3 protein: CALGRPYNEQFF
CDR3 length: 13; V gene: TRBV12-3/TRBV12-4; clone size: few; J gene: TRBJ1-2; D gene: TRBD1; CDR3 DNA: TGTGCCAGCACCTCACGGACAGGGTATGGCTACACCTTC; CDR3 protein: CASTSRTGYGYTF
CDR3 length: 14; V gene: TRBV5-1; clone size: many; J gene: TRBJ2-7; D gene: NA; CDR3 DNA: TGCGCCAGCAGCTTTACATCCCCAGAGGGCGAGCAGTACTTC; CDR3 protein: CASSFTSPEGEQYF
CDR3 length: 19; V gene: TRBV28; clone size: NA; J gene: TRBJ2-1; D gene: TRBD2; CDR3 DNA: TGTGCCAGCAGTGGGCTAGCGGGGGCAACTAAAAGCTCCTACAATGAGCAGTTCTTC; CDR3 protein: CASSGLAGATKSSYNEQFF
CDR3 length: 13; V gene: TRBV2; clone size: many; J gene: TRBJ2-1; D gene: NA; CDR3 DNA: TGTGCCAGCAAGACAGGCTCCTACAATGAGCAGTTCTTC; CDR3 protein: CASKTGSYNEQFF
CDR3 length: 14; V gene: TRBV15; clone size: NA; J gene: TRBJ1-1; D gene: TRBD1; CDR3 DNA: TGTGCCACCAGCGCCAGGGGGCTGGGAACTGAAGCTTTCTTT; CDR3 protein: CATSARGLGTEAFF
CDR3 length: 16; V gene: TRBV2; clone size: many; J gene: TRBJ1-2; D gene: NA; CDR3 DNA: TGTGCCAGCAGTCAGACGTTGGGGGCACAGGTCAATGGCTACACCTTC; CDR3 protein: CASSQTLGAQVNGYTF